This record concerns one T cell receptor beta chain sequence. No antigen is known for it. All of the isolated RNA was reverse transcribed, so expressed TCRB transcripts were sequenced. Libraries were prepared by immunoSEQ multiplex PCR; TCRdb keeps only in-frame clonotypes and omits some of them. The sample lists 350,000 to 450,000 clones; less than 15% were seen once. The source of the sample is a study of beta chain features in type 1 diabetes. CDR1 is SGHRS and CDR2 is YFSETQ in the germline V gene. The length of the CDR3 is 14 residues. The junction had 6 bases not matched to a gene; V was cut back by 3 bases and J by 3 bases. Study results and caveats: Fewer insertions but more deletions were seen at VDJ junctions in type 1 diabetes patients. The study notes PCR might favor shorter templates equally in patients and controls.

This sequence originates from a woman aged 18-35 years in good health. Sequencing used naive CD4+ T cells from blood. The chain uses TRBV5-1 and TRBJ2-7; 7 bases are shared with TRBD1. CDR3 nucleotides: TGCGCCAGCAGCTGGTCACAGGGGAGCTACGAGCAGTACTTC. The encoded protein is CASSWSQGSYEQYF.